The clone carrying this T cell receptor beta chain was seen ten or more times. The CDR3 covers 15 residues. Deletions cut 5 bases from V and 2 bases from J, with 13 bases between. These data are taken from a study of T-cell reconstitution after alpha-beta-depleted transplantation in children. Unique molecular identifiers were incorporated during preparation of the TCRbeta library. TCRdb itself ran the PCR reads through MiXCR, one entry per CDR3 protein. Among tens of thousands of distinct CDR3 sequences, approximately 4.4% were seen once, and the ten largest hold 18%. The sample here was PBMCs, mostly from graft donor cells, taken 180 days after TCRalphabeta/CD19-depleted stem cell transplant. The chain recombines TRBV12-3 or TRBV12-4 with TRBJ2-1; a weak D match, TRBD2 (6 bases). The clonotype originates from a boy younger than two who had a stem cell transplant for acute myeloid leukemia, so the T cells may come from the graft donor. DNA of the CDR3: TGTGCCAGCAGTCGTATGCGGGGCCCCTACAATGAGCAGTTCTTC. This gives the protein CASSRMRGPYNEQFF.